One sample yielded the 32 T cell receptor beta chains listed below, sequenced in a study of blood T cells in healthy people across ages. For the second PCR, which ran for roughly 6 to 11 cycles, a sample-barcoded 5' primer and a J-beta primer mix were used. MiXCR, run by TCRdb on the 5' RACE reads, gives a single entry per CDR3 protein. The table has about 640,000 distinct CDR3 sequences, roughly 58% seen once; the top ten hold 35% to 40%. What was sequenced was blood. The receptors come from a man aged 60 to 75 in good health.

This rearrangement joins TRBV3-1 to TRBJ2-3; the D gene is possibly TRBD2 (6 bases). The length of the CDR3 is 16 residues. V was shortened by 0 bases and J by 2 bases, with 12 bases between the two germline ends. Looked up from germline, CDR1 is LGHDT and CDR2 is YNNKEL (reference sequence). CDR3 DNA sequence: TGTGCCAGCAGCCAAGATCGGGGACTGCCCACAGATACGCAGTATTTT. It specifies CASSQDRGLPTDTQYF.

CDR3 nucleotides: TGTGCCAGCAGGTCAGGGGGGGCCGCAGCCGGGGAGCTGTTTTTT. Its translation is CASRSGGAAAGELFF. This chain links TRBV6-8 with TRBJ2-2; D may match TRBD1 or TRBD2 (7 bases each). Per the germline V gene, CDR1 is MNHGY and CDR2 is SAAAGT. Trimming removed 6 bases at V and 6 bases at J, with 17 bases between. The CDR3 runs to 15 residues.

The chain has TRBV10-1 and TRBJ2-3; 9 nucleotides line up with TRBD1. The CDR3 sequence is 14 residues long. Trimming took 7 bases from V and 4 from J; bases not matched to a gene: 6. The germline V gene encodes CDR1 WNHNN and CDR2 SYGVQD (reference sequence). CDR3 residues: CASKAGTGSDTQYF. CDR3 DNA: TGCGCCAGCAAAGCCGGGACAGGGTCAGATACGCAGTATTTT.

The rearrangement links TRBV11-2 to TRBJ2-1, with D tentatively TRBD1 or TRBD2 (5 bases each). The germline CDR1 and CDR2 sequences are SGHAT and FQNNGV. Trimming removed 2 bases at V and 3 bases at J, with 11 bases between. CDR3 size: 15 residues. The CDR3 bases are TGTGCCAGCAGCTTAATTGGGGACCGCTACAATGAGCAGTTCTTC. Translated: CASSLIGDRYNEQFF.

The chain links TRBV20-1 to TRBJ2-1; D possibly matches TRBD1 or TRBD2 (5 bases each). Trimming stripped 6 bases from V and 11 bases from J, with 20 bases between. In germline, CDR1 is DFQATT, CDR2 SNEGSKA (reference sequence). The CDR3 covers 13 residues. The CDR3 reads CSARPGNSGQQFF. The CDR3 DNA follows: TGCAGTGCGAGGCCGGGCAACTCGGGGCAGCAGTTCTTC.

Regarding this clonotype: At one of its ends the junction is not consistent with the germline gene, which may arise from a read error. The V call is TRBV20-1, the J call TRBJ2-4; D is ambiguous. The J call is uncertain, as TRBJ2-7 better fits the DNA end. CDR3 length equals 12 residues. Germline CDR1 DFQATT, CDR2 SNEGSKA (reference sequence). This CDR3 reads CNAKAATYEQYF. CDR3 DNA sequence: TGCAATGCTAAGGCCGCGACCTACGAGCAGTACTTC.

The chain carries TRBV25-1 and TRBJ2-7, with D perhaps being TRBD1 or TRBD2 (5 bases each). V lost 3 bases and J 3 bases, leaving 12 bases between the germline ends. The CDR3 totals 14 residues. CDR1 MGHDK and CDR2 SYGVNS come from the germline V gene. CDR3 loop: CASSEAGTHYEQYF. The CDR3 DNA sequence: TGTGCCAGCAGTGAGGCCGGGACCCACTACGAGCAGTACTTC.

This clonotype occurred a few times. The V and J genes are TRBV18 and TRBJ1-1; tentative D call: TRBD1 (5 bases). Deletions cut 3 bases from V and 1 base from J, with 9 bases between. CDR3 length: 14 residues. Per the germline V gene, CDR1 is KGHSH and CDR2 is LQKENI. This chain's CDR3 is CASSPGGGNTEAFF. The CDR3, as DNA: TGTGCCAGCTCACCCGGGGGGGGGAACACTGAAGCTTTCTTT.

The CDR3 region has the DNA TGTGCCAGCAGTTACTCTGGTAGAGAGACCCAGTACTTC. This codes for CASSYSGRETQYF. The J gene is TRBJ2-7, the V gene TRBV6-5; D is undetermined. TRBJ2-5 matches the DNA end more closely, so the J call is doubtful. Germline CDR1 reads MNHEY; CDR2 reads SVGAGI. The CDR3 is made up of 13 amino acids.

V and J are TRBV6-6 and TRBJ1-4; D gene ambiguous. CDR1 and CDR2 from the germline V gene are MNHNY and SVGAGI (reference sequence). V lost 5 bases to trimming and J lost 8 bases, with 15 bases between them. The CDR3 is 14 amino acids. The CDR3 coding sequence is TGTGCCAGCAGTCAGGATTTACTGGGGGAAAAACTGTTTTTT. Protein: CASSQDLLGEKLFF.

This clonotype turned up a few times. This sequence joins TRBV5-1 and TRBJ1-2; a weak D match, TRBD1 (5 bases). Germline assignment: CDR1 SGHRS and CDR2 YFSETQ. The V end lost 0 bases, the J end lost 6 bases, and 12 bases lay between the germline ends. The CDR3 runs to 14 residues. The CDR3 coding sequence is TGCGCCAGCAGCTTGGCCGGGACGGACGATGGCTACACCTTC. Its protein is CASSLAGTDDGYTF.

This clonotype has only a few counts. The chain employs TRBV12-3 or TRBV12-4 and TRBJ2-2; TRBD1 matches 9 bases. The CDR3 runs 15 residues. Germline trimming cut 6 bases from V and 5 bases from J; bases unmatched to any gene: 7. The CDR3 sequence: CASRTGGAGTGELFF. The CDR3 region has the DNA TGTGCCAGCAGAACAGGGGGCGCGGGGACCGGGGAGCTGTTTTTT.

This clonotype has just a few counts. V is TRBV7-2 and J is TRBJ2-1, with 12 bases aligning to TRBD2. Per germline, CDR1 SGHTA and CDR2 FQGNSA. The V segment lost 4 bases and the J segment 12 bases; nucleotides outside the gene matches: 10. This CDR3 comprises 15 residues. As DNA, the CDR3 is TGTGCCAGCAGCTCCGGGACTAGCGGGTTTACTTTGCAGTTCTTC. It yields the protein CASSSGTSGFTLQFF.

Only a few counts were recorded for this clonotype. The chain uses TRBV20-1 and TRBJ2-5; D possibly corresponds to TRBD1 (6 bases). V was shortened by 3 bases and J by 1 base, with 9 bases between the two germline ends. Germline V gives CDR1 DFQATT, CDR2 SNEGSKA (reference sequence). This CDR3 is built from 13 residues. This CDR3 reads CSASSRGQETQYF. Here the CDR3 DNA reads TGCAGTGCTAGTAGCAGGGGCCAAGAGACCCAGTACTTC.

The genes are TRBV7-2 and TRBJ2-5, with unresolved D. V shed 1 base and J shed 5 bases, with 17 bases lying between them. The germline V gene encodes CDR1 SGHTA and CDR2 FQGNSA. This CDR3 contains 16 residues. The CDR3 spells CASSLGPGPIGETQYF. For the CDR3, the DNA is TGTGCCAGCAGCTTAGGTCCGGGCCCCATAGGGGAGACCCAGTACTTC.

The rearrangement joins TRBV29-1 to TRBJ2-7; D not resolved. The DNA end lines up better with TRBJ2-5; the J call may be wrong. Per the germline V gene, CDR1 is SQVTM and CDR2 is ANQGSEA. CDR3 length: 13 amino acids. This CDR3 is CSALSAPGETQYF. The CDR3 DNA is TGCAGCGCTCTGAGCGCCCCCGGAGAGACCCAGTACTTC.

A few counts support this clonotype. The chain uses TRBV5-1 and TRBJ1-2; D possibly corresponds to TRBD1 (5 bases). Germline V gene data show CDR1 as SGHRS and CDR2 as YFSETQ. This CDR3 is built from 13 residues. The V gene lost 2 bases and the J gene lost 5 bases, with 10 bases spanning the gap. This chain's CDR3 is CASSFSGLYGYTF. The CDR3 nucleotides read TGCGCCAGCAGCTTCTCGGGACTATATGGCTACACCTTC.

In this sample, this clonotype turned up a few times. CDR3 coding DNA: TGCAGTGCTAGCCCAGGGGGACATGGCTACACCTTC. It specifies CSASPGGHGYTF. V is TRBV20-1 and J is TRBJ1-2; the match to TRBD1 covers 7 bases. The junction had 4 bases not matched to a gene; V was cut back by 3 bases and J by 6 bases. There are 12 residues in the CDR3. CDR1 DFQATT and CDR2 SNEGSKA come from the germline V gene (reference sequence).

CDR3 DNA sequence: TGTGCCAGCAGCAACCGCCACGAGCAGTTCTTC. Amino acid sequence: CASSNRHEQFF. This chain connects TRBV28 to TRBJ2-1, with no clear D. Trimming pared 6 bases from V and 10 bases from J, leaving 10 bases between. The germline CDR1 and CDR2 sequences are MDHEN and SYDVKM. CDR3 length: 11 amino acids.

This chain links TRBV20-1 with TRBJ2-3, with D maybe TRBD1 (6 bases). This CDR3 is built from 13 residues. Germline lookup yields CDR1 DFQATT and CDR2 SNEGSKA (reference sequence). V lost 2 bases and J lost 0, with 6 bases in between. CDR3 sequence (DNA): TGCAGTGCTAGACAGGGGAGCACAGATACGCAGTATTTT. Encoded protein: CSARQGSTDTQYF.

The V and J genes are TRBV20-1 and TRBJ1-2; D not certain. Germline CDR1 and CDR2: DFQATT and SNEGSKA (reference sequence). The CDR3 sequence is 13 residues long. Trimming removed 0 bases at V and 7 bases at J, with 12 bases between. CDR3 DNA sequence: TGCAGTGCTAGAGATCGGGATTCAGGTGGCTACACCTTC. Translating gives CSARDRDSGGYTF.

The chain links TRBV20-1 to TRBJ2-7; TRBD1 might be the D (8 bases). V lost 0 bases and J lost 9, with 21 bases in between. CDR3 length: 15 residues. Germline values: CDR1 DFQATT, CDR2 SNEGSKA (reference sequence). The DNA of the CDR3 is TGCAGTGCTAGAGATCCCCGGACAGGGAGGGGCGGGCAGTACTTC. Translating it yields CSARDPRTGRGGQYF.

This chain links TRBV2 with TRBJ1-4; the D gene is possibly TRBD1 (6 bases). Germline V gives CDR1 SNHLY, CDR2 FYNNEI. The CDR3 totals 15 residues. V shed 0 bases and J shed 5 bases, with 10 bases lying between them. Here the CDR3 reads CASSEATGLNEKLFF. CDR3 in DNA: TGTGCCAGCAGTGAAGCGACAGGATTAAATGAAAAACTGTTTTTT.

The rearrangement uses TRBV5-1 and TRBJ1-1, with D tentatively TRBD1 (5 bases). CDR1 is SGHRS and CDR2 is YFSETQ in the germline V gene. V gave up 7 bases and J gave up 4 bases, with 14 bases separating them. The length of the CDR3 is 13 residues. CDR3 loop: CASSLAGVTEAFF. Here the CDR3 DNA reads TGCGCCAGCTCCCTTGCGGGGGTCACTGAAGCTTTCTTT. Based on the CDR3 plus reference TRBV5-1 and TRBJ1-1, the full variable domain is KAGVTQTPRYLIKTRGQQVTLSCSPISGHRSVSWYQQTPGQGLQFLFEYFSETQRNKGNFPGRFSGRQFSNSRSEMNVSTLELGDSALYLCASSLAGVTEAFFGQGTRLTVV.

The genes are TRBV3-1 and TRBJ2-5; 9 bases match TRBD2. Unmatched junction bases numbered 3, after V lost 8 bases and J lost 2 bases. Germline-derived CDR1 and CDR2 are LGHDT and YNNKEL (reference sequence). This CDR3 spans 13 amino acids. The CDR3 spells CASLLAGQETQYF. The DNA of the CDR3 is TGTGCCAGCTTGCTAGCGGGACAAGAGACCCAGTACTTC.

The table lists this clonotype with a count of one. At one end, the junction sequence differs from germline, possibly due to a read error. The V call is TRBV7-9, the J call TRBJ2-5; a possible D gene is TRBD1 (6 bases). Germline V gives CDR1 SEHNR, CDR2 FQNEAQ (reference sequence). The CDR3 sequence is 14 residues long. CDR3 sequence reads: CASSHGTRQETQYF. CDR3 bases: TGTGCTAGCAGCCACGGGACAAGACAAGAGACCCAGTACTTC.

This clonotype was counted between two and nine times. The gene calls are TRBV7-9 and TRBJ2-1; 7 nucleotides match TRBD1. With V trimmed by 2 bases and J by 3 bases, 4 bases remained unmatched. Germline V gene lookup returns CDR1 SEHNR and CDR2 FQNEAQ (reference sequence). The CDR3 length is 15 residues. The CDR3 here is CASSLRGGLYNEQFF. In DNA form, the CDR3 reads TGTGCCAGCAGCTTACGAGGGGGCCTCTACAATGAGCAGTTCTTC. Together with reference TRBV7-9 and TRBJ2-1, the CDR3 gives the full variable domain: DTGVSQNPRHKITKRGQNVTFRCDPISEHNRLYWYRQTLGQGPEFLTYFQNEAQLEKSRLLSDRFSAERPKGSFSTLEIQRTEQGDSAMYLCASSLRGGLYNEQFFGPGTRLTVL.

The CDR3 sequence: CASSLDAYSPSSGANVLTF. CDR3 nucleotide sequence: TGCGCCAGCAGCTTGGACGCCTACAGCCCCAGCTCTGGGGCCAACGTCCTGACTTTC. The rearrangement links TRBV5-1 to TRBJ2-6; D gene uncertain. This CDR3 is built from 19 residues. Germline assignment: CDR1 SGHRS and CDR2 YFSETQ. V was cut by 0 bases and J by 0 bases, with 16 bases left in between.

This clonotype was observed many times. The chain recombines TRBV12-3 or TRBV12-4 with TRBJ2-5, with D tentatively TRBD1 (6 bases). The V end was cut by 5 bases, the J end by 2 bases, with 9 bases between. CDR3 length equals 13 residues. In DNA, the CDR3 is TGTGCCAGCAGTACAGGGCGTCAAGAGACCCAGTACTTC. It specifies CASSTGRQETQYF.

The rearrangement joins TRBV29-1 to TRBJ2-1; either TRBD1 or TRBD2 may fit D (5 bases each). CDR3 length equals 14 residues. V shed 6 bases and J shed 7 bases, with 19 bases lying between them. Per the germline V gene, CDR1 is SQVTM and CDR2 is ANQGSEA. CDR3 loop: CSVDRDQRGNEQFF. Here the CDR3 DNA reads TGCAGCGTCGACCGGGACCAGAGAGGGAATGAGCAGTTCTTC.

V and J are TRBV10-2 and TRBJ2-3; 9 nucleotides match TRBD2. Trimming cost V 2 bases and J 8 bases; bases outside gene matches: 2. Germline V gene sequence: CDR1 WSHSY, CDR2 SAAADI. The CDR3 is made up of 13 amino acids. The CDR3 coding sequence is TGCGCCAGCAGTGAGAAGCGGGGGGTTACGCAGTATTTT. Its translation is CASSEKRGVTQYF.

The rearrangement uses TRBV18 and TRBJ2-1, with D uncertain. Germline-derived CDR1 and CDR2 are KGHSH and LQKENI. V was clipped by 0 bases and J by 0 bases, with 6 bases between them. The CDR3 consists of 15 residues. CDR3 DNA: TGTGCCAGCTCACCACCAGCCTTCTCCTACAATGAGCAGTTCTTC. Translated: CASSPPAFSYNEQFF.